These 11 T cell receptor beta chains originate from one sample sequenced in a study of blood T cell repertoires in COVID-19. Sequencing was performed with immunoSEQ multiplex PCR; in TCRdb, only in-frame clones are kept and a portion is missing. Of fewer than 500,000 clones listed, roughly 85% are singletons. Source material: PBMCs or T cells enriched from blood (not recorded which). These receptors originate from a woman under 30 with acute COVID-19.

This chain uses TRBV4-3 with TRBJ2-5; 10 nucleotides match TRBD1. Germline CDR1 reads LGHNA; CDR2 reads YSLEER. Trimming cost V 0 bases and J 3 bases; bases outside gene matches: 4. The CDR3 runs 16 residues. Here the CDR3 reads CASSQDIGTGEETQYF. CDR3 coding DNA: TGCGCCAGCAGCCAAGATATAGGGACAGGGGAAGAGACCCAGTACTTC.

This chain joins TRBV6-5 and TRBJ2-5, with 15 bases lining up with TRBD2. V lost 4 bases, J lost 5 bases, and 5 bases stayed unmatched. This CDR3 spans 16 amino acids. Germline V gene data show CDR1 as MNHEY and CDR2 as SVGAGI. CDR3 in amino acids: CASSSQGLAGGETQYF. CDR3 DNA: TGTGCCAGCAGTTCCCAAGGACTAGCGGGGGGGGAGACCCAGTACTTC.

Turning to this clone: Other DNA sequences within the sample encode an identical CDR3. The gene calls are TRBV3-1 (or the pseudogene TRBV3-2) and TRBJ1-1; possibly TRBD1 for D (5 bases). This CDR3 has 14 residues. Trimming removed 1 base at V and 1 base at J, with 7 bases between. Germline values: CDR1 LGHDT, CDR2 YNNKEL (reference sequence). CDR3 loop: CASSQGGRNTEAFF. The CDR3 DNA follows: TGTGCCAGCAGCCAAGGGGGCCGGAACACTGAAGCTTTCTTT.

The V and J genes are TRBV4-1 and TRBJ2-7, with D maybe TRBD2 (7 bases). This CDR3 has 17 residues. Germline V gene sequence: CDR1 MGHRA, CDR2 YSYEKL. V lost 5 bases and J lost 3, with 23 bases in between. The CDR3 reads CASSWGGQLLRDYEQYF. For the CDR3, the DNA is TGCGCCAGCAGCTGGGGGGGGCAGCTCCTACGGGACTACGAGCAGTACTTC.

The V and J genes are TRBV9 and TRBJ1-3; D is possibly TRBD1 (6 bases). CDR1 and CDR2 from the germline V gene are SGDLS and YYNGEE. The ends were cut back, 0 bases at V and 6 bases at J, with 22 bases in the middle. The CDR3 length is 18 residues. In DNA form, the CDR3 reads TGTGCCAGCAGCGTAGAGGGGGGGACGTCTTTTCACCAAAACACCATATATTTT. Translation gives CASSVEGGTSFHQNTIYF.

V usage is TRBV2 and J usage is TRBJ1-1; D perhaps matches TRBD1 (5 bases). There are 12 residues in the CDR3. Per germline, CDR1 SNHLY and CDR2 FYNNEI. Trimming took 4 bases from V and 7 from J, leaving 10 bases between them. The CDR3 DNA follows: TGTGCCAGCAGTGTCACGGGGGTTGAAGCTTTCTTT. Translating it yields CASSVTGVEAFF.

The chain employs TRBV28 and TRBJ1-5; 12 bases map to TRBD1. Trimming cost V 6 bases and J 5 bases; bases outside gene matches: 5. The germline gives CDR1 MDHEN, CDR2 SYDVKM. This CDR3 comprises 15 residues. The CDR3, as DNA: TGTGCCAGCAGCACGGGACAGGGGGCCCATCAGCCCCAGCATTTT. Protein product: CASSTGQGAHQPQHF.

V usage is TRBV5-1 and J usage is TRBJ2-7; 8 bases are shared with TRBD1. The ends lost 0 bases at V and 0 bases at J; junction bases unmatched: 2. This CDR3 has 15 residues. The germline CDR1 and CDR2 sequences are SGHRS and YFSETQ. CDR3 sequence: CASSLGQGTSYEQYF. In DNA form, the CDR3 reads TGCGCCAGCAGCTTGGGACAGGGGACCTCCTACGAGCAGTACTTC.

The V gene is TRBV5-8, the J gene TRBJ1-2; D remains unclear. This CDR3 spans 13 amino acids. V was pared by 4 bases and J by 4 bases, with 11 bases between. Germline lookup yields CDR1 SGHTS and CDR2 YDEGEE. CDR3 protein: CASSRDPVYGYTF. The CDR3, as DNA: TGTGCCAGCAGCCGAGATCCGGTCTATGGCTACACCTTC.

The chain links TRBV28 to TRBJ1-3; possibly TRBD1 for D (6 bases). V lost 3 bases and J 2 bases, leaving 17 bases between the germline ends. CDR3 length: 17 residues. Germline CDR1 MDHEN, CDR2 SYDVKM. The CDR3 sequence is CASSLRRIRGPGNTIYF. As DNA, the CDR3 is TGTGCCAGCAGTTTGCGTCGCATCAGGGGTCCTGGAAACACCATATATTTT.

The rearrangement uses TRBV6-5 and TRBJ1-3, with no clear D. The length of the CDR3 is 15 residues. Trimming took 4 bases from V and 0 from J, leaving 10 bases between them. Germline CDR1 and CDR2: MNHEY and SVGAGI. DNA of the CDR3: TGTGCCAGCAGTTTCGGACTGAACTCTGGAAACACCATATATTTT. Its protein product is CASSFGLNSGNTIYF.